Here is one T cell receptor beta chain with its context. The data were taken from a study of CD8 T cells in Susac syndrome. Study background: Each patient with Susac syndrome, at the time of blood draw, was therapy-naive, on corticosteroids, or on intravenous immunoglobulin alone.

In contrast to the negatively isolated CD8+ and CD4+ T cells, TEMRA cells were FACS-enriched. CDR3 size: 12 residues. Germline V gene lookup returns CDR1 GTSNPN and CDR2 SVGIG (reference sequence). V shed 4 bases and J shed 0 bases, with 4 bases lying between them. RNA, at about 0.5 to 1 ug, was reverse transcribed with random hexamers. The immunoSEQ assay covered 54 Vbeta and 13 Jbeta segments for CDR3. TCRdb re-analysed the immunoSEQ multiplex PCR reads in MiXCR, keeping a single row per CDR3 protein. Counted here are about 77,000 distinct CDR3 sequences, 85% to 95% occurring once; the ten biggest clones make up about 0.52%.

V is TRBV30 and J is TRBJ1-3; D not certain. Sequencing input: CD4+ T cells from PBMCs. The TCR was taken from a human donor with Susac syndrome. CDR3 region: CAWKYSGNTIYF. DNA for the CDR3: TGTGCCTGGAAGTACTCTGGAAACACCATATATTTT.